Each of the 20 T cell receptor beta chains below was sequenced from the same sample in a study of cytomegalovirus exposure and HLA in healthy donors. The PCR had 60 Vbeta and 13 Jbeta primers. Repertoires were generated with immunoSEQ multiplex PCR, while TCRdb's copy carries only in-frame clones and drops some. In the table there are around 130,000 clones, around four fifths of which are singletons. Sequencing input: PBMCs. The receptor set was obtained from a woman aged 40 to 50 in good health and CMV-seropositive.

Only a few counts were recorded for this clone. V and J are TRBV27 and TRBJ2-1; TRBD2 matches 7 bases. J gave up 10 bases and V 1 base, and 1 base lay outside the gene matches. Germline assignment: CDR1 MNHEY and CDR2 SMNVEV (reference sequence). CDR3 length: 12 amino acids. The CDR3 spells CASSLLGLEQFF. The DNA for the CDR3 is TGTGCCAGCAGTTTATTGGGACTAGAGCAGTTCTTC.

The CDR3 reads CATLSEETQYF. CDR3 nucleotide sequence: TGTGCCACCCTAAGTGAGGAGACCCAGTACTTC. This sequence joins TRBV10-3 and TRBJ2-5; D ambiguous. The V and J ends lost 10 bases and 5 bases respectively, with 11 bases between them. CDR1 and CDR2 (germline): ENHRY, SYGVKD. The CDR3 length is 11 residues.

V is TRBV2 and J is TRBJ1-2, with 8 bases aligning to TRBD1. CDR1 and CDR2 from the germline V gene are SNHLY and FYNNEI. Germline trimming cut 5 bases from V and 3 bases from J; bases unmatched to any gene: 17. There are 18 residues in the CDR3. The CDR3 loop is CASSSGTEGQGGDYGYTF. CDR3 in DNA: TGTGCCAGCAGTTCTGGAACTGAAGGACAGGGCGGCGACTATGGCTACACCTTC. Variable domain in full (rest from reference TRBV2 and TRBJ1-2): EPEVTQTPSHQVTQMGQEVILRCVPISNHLYFYWYRQILGQKVEFLVSFYNNEISEKSEIFDDQFSVERPDGSNFTLKIRSTKLEDSAMYFCASSSGTEGQGGDYGYTFGSGTRLTVV.

The CDR3 loop reads CASSDPAGGTGEQYF. CDR3 DNA: TGTGCCAGCAGTGACCCAGCGGGAGGAACGGGCGAGCAGTACTTC. The chain joins TRBV25-1 to TRBJ2-7; 9 nucleotides agree with TRBD2. Germline CDR1 MGHDK, CDR2 SYGVNS. The length of the CDR3 is 15 residues. The trim removed 3 bases at V and 6 bases at J, leaving 9 bases unmatched.

The chain couples TRBV30 to TRBJ1-2; 9 positions match TRBD1. Germline V gene lookup returns CDR1 GTSNPN and CDR2 SVGIG (reference sequence). V lost 2 bases to trimming and J lost 5 bases; unmatched junction nucleotides: 3. The CDR3 runs to 13 residues. CDR3 coding DNA: TGTGCCTGGAGTCGACAGGGGGGTTATGGCTACACCTTC. Encoded protein: CAWSRQGGYGYTF. The entire variable domain, with the rest obtained from reference TRBV30 and TRBJ1-2, is as follows: SQTIHQWPATLVQPVGSPLSLECTVEGTSNPNLYWYRQAAGRGLQLLFYSVGIGQISSEVPQNLSASRPQDRQFILSSKKLLLSDSGFYLCAWSRQGGYGYTFGSGTRLTVV.

The J gene is TRBJ2-1, the V gene TRBV7-9; 11 bases align to TRBD2. The CDR3 is 17 residues long. The V gene's germline CDR1 is SEHNR and CDR2 FQNEAQ (reference sequence). V lost 5 bases to trimming and J lost 4 bases; unmatched junction nucleotides: 10. CDR3 in amino acids: CASSPRDSGGGYNEQFF. The CDR3 DNA reads as TGTGCCAGCAGCCCACGGGATAGCGGGGGGGGTTACAATGAGCAGTTCTTC.

The CDR3 loop reads CASSLPTSGGAYREQYF. The CDR3, as DNA: TGTGCCAGCAGCTTACCAACTAGCGGGGGGGCTTATCGCGAGCAGTACTTC. This chain links TRBV7-9 with TRBJ2-7; 13 positions match TRBD2. Trimming at V came to 2 bases and at J to 6 bases, leaving 10 bases not matched to a gene. The CDR3 spans 17 residues. Germline values: CDR1 SEHNR, CDR2 FQNEAQ (reference sequence).

This clone has only one observation. The J gene is TRBJ1-4, the V gene TRBV6-5; no reliable D call. The V end was cut by 5 bases, the J end by 3 bases, with 10 bases between. The V gene's germline CDR1 is MNHEY and CDR2 SVGAGI. This CDR3 contains 14 residues. Here the CDR3 DNA reads TGTGCCAGCAGTAACGGAGCAGCTAATGAAAAACTGTTTTTT. Protein product: CASSNGAANEKLFF.

The V and J genes are TRBV2 and TRBJ2-3; TRBD2 aligns across 10 bases. Germline values: CDR1 SNHLY, CDR2 FYNNEI. V lost 4 bases to trimming and J lost 8 bases; unmatched junction nucleotides: 0. The CDR3 has 12 residues. The CDR3 DNA reads as TGTGCCAGCAGTGTAGCGGGGGGTACGCAGTATTTT. It translates to CASSVAGGTQYF.

The rearrangement joins TRBV9 to TRBJ2-3; no clear D. CDR1 is SGDLS and CDR2 is YYNGEE in the germline V gene. V lost 4 bases and J lost 0, with 9 bases in between. The CDR3 is made up of 14 amino acids. The CDR3 nucleotides read TGTGCCAGCAGCAAAGACGGGAGCACAGATACGCAGTATTTT. It yields the protein CASSKDGSTDTQYF. Complete variable domain (other parts from reference TRBV9 and TRBJ2-3): DSGVTQTPKHLITATGQRVTLRCSPRSGDLSVYWYQQSLDQGLQFLIQYYNGEERAKGNILERFSAQQFPDLHSELNLSSLELGDSALYFCASSKDGSTDTQYFGPGTRLTVL.

V gene TRBV28 combines with J gene TRBJ1-4; D possibly corresponds to TRBD1 (6 bases). There are 14 residues in the CDR3. Germline CDR1 reads MDHEN; CDR2 reads SYDVKM. Between the trimmed V and J ends, which lost 10 bases and 1 base, there was a span of 13 bases. This CDR3 reads CAITGRGTNEKLFF. For the CDR3, the DNA is TGTGCCATCACAGGGAGAGGAACTAATGAAAAACTGTTTTTT. The full variable domain, rest sourced from reference TRBV28 and TRBJ1-4, is DVKVTQSSRYLVKRTGEKVFLECVQDMDHENMFWYRQDPGLGLRLIYFSYDVKMKEKGDIPEGYSVSREKKERFSLILESASTNQTSMYLCAITGRGTNEKLFFGSGTQLSVL.

The rearrangement links TRBV19 to TRBJ1-5; 7 nucleotides align to TRBD1. The CDR3 spans 15 residues. Per germline, CDR1 LNHDA and CDR2 SQIVND (reference sequence). The ends lost 6 bases at V and 2 bases at J; junction bases unmatched: 7. CDR3: CASRNDRVGNQPQHF. CDR3 coding DNA: TGTGCCAGTAGAAACGACAGGGTGGGCAATCAGCCCCAGCATTTT.

The chain links TRBV27 to TRBJ1-2, with D perhaps matching TRBD1 (6 bases). V lost 4 bases and J 7 bases, leaving 16 bases between the germline ends. The CDR3 covers 14 residues. CDR1 MNHEY and CDR2 SMNVEV come from the germline V gene (reference sequence). CDR3 sequence: CASSSHGGPSGYTF. CDR3 sequence (DNA): TGTGCCAGCAGTTCCCACGGGGGGCCAAGTGGCTACACCTTC.

The V gene is TRBV9, the J gene TRBJ1-5; a possible D gene is TRBD1 (6 bases). Germline CDR1 SGDLS, CDR2 YYNGEE. Trimming removed 5 bases at V and 4 bases at J, with 22 bases between. The CDR3 runs to 17 residues. DNA of the CDR3: TGTGCCAGCAGACACACCGAGGGAATAGGACAGAATCAGCCCCAGCATTTT. As protein: CASRHTEGIGQNQPQHF.

This clone was observed a handful of times. V is TRBV28 and J is TRBJ2-3; maybe TRBD1 (6 bases). Looked up from germline, CDR1 is MDHEN and CDR2 is SYDVKM. Trimming shortened V by 3 bases and J by 4 bases, and 20 bases separated the two germline ends. This CDR3 comprises 17 residues. CDR3 loop: CASSLGAHGEWADTQYF. DNA for the CDR3: TGTGCCAGCAGTTTGGGGGCCCACGGAGAGTGGGCAGATACGCAGTATTTT.

The genes are TRBV30 and TRBJ2-1; 8 nucleotides agree with TRBD2. Germline V gene lookup returns CDR1 GTSNPN and CDR2 SVGIG (reference sequence). Losses at the gene ends were 1 base for V and 4 bases for J; bases not matched to a gene: 6. The length of the CDR3 is 15 residues. The CDR3 reads CAWSDGSGGYNEQFF. CDR3 DNA sequence: TGTGCCTGGAGTGACGGGAGCGGGGGATACAATGAGCAGTTCTTC.

The chain combines TRBV28 with TRBJ1-1, with 10 bases matching TRBD1. Per the germline V gene, CDR1 is MDHEN and CDR2 is SYDVKM. The V and J ends lost 4 bases and 5 bases, in that order; junction bases with no gene match: 7. The CDR3 has 15 amino acids. CDR3 DNA sequence: TGTGCCAGCAGTTCTCCCGGGACAGGGGATACTGAAGCTTTCTTT. Its protein product is CASSSPGTGDTEAFF.

This clone has a handful of counts. In DNA, the CDR3 is TGTGCCAGCAGTTTGGACTTTGCGGAGACCCAGTACTTC. Protein: CASSLDFAETQYF. This chain links TRBV27 with TRBJ2-5; a possible D gene is TRBD2 (5 bases). Trimming took off 3 bases at V and 5 bases at J, with 10 bases between the two ends. The CDR3 runs 13 residues. Germline V gene lookup returns CDR1 MNHEY and CDR2 SMNVEV (reference sequence).

The chain links TRBV7-2 to TRBJ1-5; possibly TRBD1 for D (5 bases). The CDR3 covers 16 residues. Germline V gene lookup returns CDR1 SGHTA and CDR2 FQGNSA. V was shortened by 2 bases and J by 3 bases, with 14 bases between the two germline ends. This CDR3 is CASSLNGGGDNQPQHF. In DNA form, the CDR3 reads TGTGCCAGCAGCTTAAACGGGGGAGGGGACAATCAGCCCCAGCATTTT.

This rearrangement joins TRBV9 to TRBJ1-2; TRBD1 matches 10 bases. The CDR3 totals 16 residues. Germline V gene lookup returns CDR1 SGDLS and CDR2 YYNGEE. V was clipped by 3 bases and J by 8 bases; unmatched bases: 13. CDR3 bases: TGTGCCAGCAGCGGTATAACAGGGACAGGGGATGGAGGCTACACCTTC. Translating gives CASSGITGTGDGGYTF.